This TCR beta chain was recovered during a study of PD-L1 blockade in urothelial cancer. Overall study context: Patients with male sex and bladder-origin urothelial cancer accounted for about 90% of the 29 enrolled. A median blood sample held about 140,000 T cells and about 78,000 unique TCRs.

Germline V gives CDR1 LNHDA, CDR2 SQIVND (reference sequence). V was shortened by 2 bases and J by 3 bases, with 11 bases between the two germline ends. There are 14 residues in the CDR3. Synthetic TCR analog templates were spiked into each PCR. TCRdb keeps only in-frame clones here, not all; method: immunoSEQ multiplex PCR. In the table there are tens of thousands of clones, almost 85% of which are singletons. Sample: PBMCs, taken around atezolizumab (anti-PD-L1) treatment. The receptor was derived from a man between 70 and 80 years old with urothelial cancer. The V and J genes are TRBV19 and TRBJ2-7; TRBD1 is a possible D gene (6 bases). CDR3 sequence (DNA): TGTGCCAGTAGTATAACAGGGAACAACTACGAGCAGTACTTC. Its translation: CASSITGNNYEQYF.